This T cell receptor beta chain was found in a study of identical twins. A universal primer site was incorporated via template switching, and the cDNA contained unique molecular identifiers. Each CDR3 protein gets one entry after TCRdb re-called the 5' RACE reads with MiXCR. Of around 290,000 distinct CDR3 sequences listed, roughly 9.8% are singletons. V was clipped by 4 bases and J by 12 bases, with 25 bases between them. Germline V gene lookup returns CDR1 LGHNA and CDR2 YSLEER. CDR3 length: 16 amino acids. Study-wide results and caveats: Model-predicted out-of-frame TCR alpha sharing fell below observed values in monozygotic twins.

Comment on this clonotype: Its antigen is unknown.

This sample also belongs to another study, concerning yellow fever vaccine responses in identical twins.

The receptor was isolated from a woman aged 18-29 years in good health. The rearrangement links TRBV4-3 to TRBJ2-1; perhaps D is TRBD1 or TRBD2 (5 bases each). The sequenced material came from CD8+ T cells sorted from blood. This CDR3 is CASSPLAGAIDSGQFF. CDR3 DNA sequence: TGCGCCAGCAGCCCCTTAGCCGGGGCAATAGACAGCGGGCAGTTCTTC.